A selection of T cell receptor beta chains follows, all from one sample in a study of Ad26.COV2.S vaccination and SARS-CoV-2 variants. The assay was immunoSEQ multiplex PCR, and TCRdb's table has in-frame clones only and misses some. Of 380,000 or so clones in the sample, about 83% were seen once. The sequencing used peripheral blood, collected in a trial of Ad26.COV2.S vaccine versus placebo. Receptors were obtained from a person between 18 and 65 years old who received the Ad26.COV2.S COVID-19 vaccine or a placebo. Both conserved end residues are part of each CDR3. The order of the fields is D gene, J gene, clone size, V gene, CDR3 protein, CDR3 DNA. D genes are given only for firm matches. Where a row states a size, it is once, few, many or the class of an expanded clone; other rows omit it.

TRBD2 | TRBJ2-2 | NA | TRBV5-4 | CASTQGGAVAGELFF | TGTGCCAGCACCCAGGGAGGGGCAGTAGCCGGGGAGCTGTTTTTT
NA | TRBJ2-7 | once | TRBV2 | CASSDPRMYEQYF | TGTGCCAGCAGTGACCCGAGGATGTACGAGCAGTACTTC
TRBD1 | TRBJ2-6 | NA | TRBV19 | CASSISGQAVLSGANVLTF | TGTGCCAGTAGTATTTCCGGACAGGCAGTTCTCTCTGGGGCCAACGTCCTGACTTTC
NA | TRBJ2-7 | NA | TRBV6-6 | CASSRDSEQYF | TGTGCCAGCAGTCGAGACAGCGAGCAGTACTTC
TRBD1 | TRBJ2-7 | NA | TRBV2 | CASSPGQGTSYEQYF | TGTGCCAGCAGTCCGGGACAGGGGACTTCCTACGAGCAGTACTTC
NA | TRBJ2-3 | NA | TRBV7-3 | CASSLQGPDTQYF | TGTGCCAGCAGCTTACAGGGACCAGATACGCAGTATTTT
NA | TRBJ1-1 | NA | TRBV5-8 | CASSLVWVGNTEAFF | TGTGCCAGCAGCTTGGTGTGGGTAGGGAACACTGAAGCTTTCTTT
NA | TRBJ1-4 | NA | TRBV7-8 | CASSLTVDNEKLFF | TGTGCCAGCAGCTTAACTGTAGACAATGAAAAACTGTTTTTT
NA | TRBJ1-5 | NA | TRBV7-9 | CASSPNNQPQHF | TGTGCCAGCAGCCCAAATAATCAGCCCCAGCATTTT
NA | TRBJ1-2 | NA | TRBV10-3 | CAINQGGNYGYTF | TGTGCCATCAATCAGGGCGGTAACTATGGCTACACCTTC
NA | TRBJ2-4 | NA | TRBV9 | CASSVGRGAKNIQYF | TGTGCCAGCAGCGTGGGAAGGGGAGCCAAAAACATTCAGTACTTC
NA | TRBJ2-4 | NA | TRBV21-1 | CASRAGNIQYF | TGTGCCAGCAGAGCAGGGAACATTCAGTACTTC
NA | TRBJ2-2 | NA | TRBV5-5 | CASSSWGAGELFF | TGTGCCAGCAGCTCGTGGGGGGCCGGGGAGCTGTTTTTT
NA | TRBJ1-3 | many | TRBV3-1/TRBV3-2 | CASSQTTGGNTIYF | TGTGCCAGCAGTCAGACGACGGGTGGAAACACCATATATTTT
NA | TRBJ1-2 | once | TRBV5-4 | CASSPEGWGYGYTF | TGTGCCAGCAGCCCAGAGGGGTGGGGCTATGGCTACACCTTC
NA | TRBJ1-2 | NA | TRBV11-3 | CASSYWGLEGYTF | TGTGCCAGCTCGTACTGGGGGCTGGAAGGCTACACCTTC
TRBD1 | TRBJ2-2 | few | TRBV18 | CASSLPGTGGTGELFF | TGTGCCAGCTCACTCCCGGGGACAGGGGGCACCGGGGAGCTGTTTTTT
NA | TRBJ2-3 | NA | TRBV25-1 | CASSEGEISSTDTQYF | TGTGCCAGCAGTGAGGGGGAGATCTCTAGCACAGATACGCAGTATTTT
NA | TRBJ2-7 | NA | TRBV5-6 | CASGLPGHWGEQYF | TGTGCCAGCGGCCTCCCTGGGCACTGGGGGGAGCAGTACTTC
NA | TRBJ2-7 | NA | TRBV11-3 | CASSPSEGNSYEQYF | TGTGCCAGCAGCCCCAGCGAGGGTAACTCCTACGAGCAGTACTTC
TRBD2 | TRBJ2-7 | NA | TRBV19 | CASSRPPGLAGGGVREQYF | TGTGCCAGTAGCCGACCTCCGGGACTAGCGGGAGGAGGGGTTCGCGAGCAGTACTTC
TRBD2 | TRBJ2-1 | NA | TRBV10-3 | CAISRTSGRLYNEQFF | TGTGCCATCAGTCGGACTAGCGGGAGGCTCTACAATGAGCAGTTCTTC
TRBD1 | TRBJ2-7 | NA | TRBV9 | CASSMGTGPHEQYF | TGTGCCAGCAGCATGGGGACAGGGCCCCACGAGCAGTACTTC
TRBD1 | TRBJ1-2 | NA | TRBV19 | CASKSGTVYGYTF | TGTGCCAGTAAGTCCGGGACAGTATATGGCTACACCTTC
NA | TRBJ2-3 | NA | TRBV5-1 | CASSISTDTQYF | TGCGCCAGCAGCATTAGCACAGATACGCAGTATTTT
TRBD1 | TRBJ1-2 | once | TRBV4-1 | CASSQATGGRGYTF | TGCGCCAGCAGCCAAGCGACAGGGGGTAGGGGCTACACCTTC
NA | TRBJ1-3 | once | TRBV5-1 | CASSSGGSGNTIYF | TGCGCCAGCAGTAGCGGTGGCTCTGGAAACACCATATATTTT